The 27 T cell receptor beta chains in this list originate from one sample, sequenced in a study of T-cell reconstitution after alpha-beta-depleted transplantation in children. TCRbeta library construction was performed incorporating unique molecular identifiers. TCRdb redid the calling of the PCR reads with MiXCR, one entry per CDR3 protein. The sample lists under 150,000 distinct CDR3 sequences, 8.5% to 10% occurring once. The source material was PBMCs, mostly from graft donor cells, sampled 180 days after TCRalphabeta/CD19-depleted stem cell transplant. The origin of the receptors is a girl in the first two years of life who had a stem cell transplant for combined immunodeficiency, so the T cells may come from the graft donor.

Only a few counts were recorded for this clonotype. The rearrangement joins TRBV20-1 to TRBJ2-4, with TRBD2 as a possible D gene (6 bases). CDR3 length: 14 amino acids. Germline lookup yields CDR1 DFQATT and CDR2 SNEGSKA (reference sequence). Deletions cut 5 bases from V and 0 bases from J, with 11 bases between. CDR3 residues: CSASMGLAKNIQYF. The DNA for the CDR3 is TGCAGTGCTTCCATGGGACTAGCCAAAAACATTCAGTACTTC.

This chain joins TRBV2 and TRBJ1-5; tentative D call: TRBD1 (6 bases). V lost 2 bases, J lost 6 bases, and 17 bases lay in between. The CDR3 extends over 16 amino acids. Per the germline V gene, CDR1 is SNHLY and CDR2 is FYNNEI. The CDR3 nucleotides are TGTGCCAGCAGTGAATTGAGACAGGCCCCCAGTCAGCCCCAGCATTTT. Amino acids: CASSELRQAPSQPQHF. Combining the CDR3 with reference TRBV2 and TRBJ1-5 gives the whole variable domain EPEVTQTPSHQVTQMGQEVILRCVPISNHLYFYWYRQILGQKVEFLVSFYNNEISEKSEIFDDQFSVERPDGSNFTLKIRSTKLEDSAMYFCASSELRQAPSQPQHFGDGTRLSIL.

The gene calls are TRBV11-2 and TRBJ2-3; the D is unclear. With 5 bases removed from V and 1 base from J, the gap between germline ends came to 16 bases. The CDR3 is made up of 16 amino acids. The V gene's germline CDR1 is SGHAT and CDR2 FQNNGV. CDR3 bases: TGTGCCAGCAGCCTTACATTCCCTAGGGGCACAGATACGCAGTATTTT. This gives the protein CASSLTFPRGTDTQYF.

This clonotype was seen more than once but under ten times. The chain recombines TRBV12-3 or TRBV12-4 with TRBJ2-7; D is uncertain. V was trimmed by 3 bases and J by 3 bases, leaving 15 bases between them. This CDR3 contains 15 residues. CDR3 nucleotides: TGTGCCAGCAGTTTTCGTCCCAAAGACATCTACGAGCAGTACTTC. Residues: CASSFRPKDIYEQYF.

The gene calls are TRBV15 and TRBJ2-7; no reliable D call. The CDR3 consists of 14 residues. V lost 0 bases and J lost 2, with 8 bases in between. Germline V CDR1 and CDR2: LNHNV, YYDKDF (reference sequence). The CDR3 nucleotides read TGTGCCACCAGCAGAGACAGAGCTACCTACGAGCAGTACTTC. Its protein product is CATSRDRATYEQYF.

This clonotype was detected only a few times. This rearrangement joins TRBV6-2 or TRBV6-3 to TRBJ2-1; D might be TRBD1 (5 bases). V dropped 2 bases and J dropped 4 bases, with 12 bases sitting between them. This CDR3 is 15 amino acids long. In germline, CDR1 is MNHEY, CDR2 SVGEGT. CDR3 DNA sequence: TGTGCCAGCAGTTACAGGGGTTTAGTGTACAATGAGCAGTTCTTC. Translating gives CASSYRGLVYNEQFF.

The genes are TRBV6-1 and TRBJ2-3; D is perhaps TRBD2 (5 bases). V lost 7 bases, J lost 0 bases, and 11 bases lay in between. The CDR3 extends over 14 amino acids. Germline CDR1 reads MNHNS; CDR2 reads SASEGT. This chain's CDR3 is CASKQGLSTDTQYF. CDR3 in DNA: TGTGCCAGCAAACAAGGACTGAGCACAGATACGCAGTATTTT.

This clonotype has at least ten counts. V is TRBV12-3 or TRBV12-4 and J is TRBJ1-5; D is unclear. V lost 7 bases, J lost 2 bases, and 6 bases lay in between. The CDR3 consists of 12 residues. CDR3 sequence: CASTGGNQPQHF. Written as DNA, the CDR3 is TGTGCCAGCACTGGGGGCAATCAGCCCCAGCATTTT.

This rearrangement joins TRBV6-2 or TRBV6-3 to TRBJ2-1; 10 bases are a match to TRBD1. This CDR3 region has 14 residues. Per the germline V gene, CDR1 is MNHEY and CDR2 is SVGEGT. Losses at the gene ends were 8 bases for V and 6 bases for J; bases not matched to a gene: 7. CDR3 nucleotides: TGTGCCAGCGGGGGACAGGGGCTCATCAATGAGCAGTTCTTC. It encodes CASGGQGLINEQFF.

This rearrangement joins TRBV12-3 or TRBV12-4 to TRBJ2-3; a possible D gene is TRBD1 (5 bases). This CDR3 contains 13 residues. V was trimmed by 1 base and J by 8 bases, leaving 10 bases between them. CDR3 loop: CASSLGQGATQYF. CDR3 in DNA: TGTGCCAGCAGTTTAGGGCAGGGCGCTACGCAGTATTTT.

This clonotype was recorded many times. The CDR3 DNA reads as TGCAGCGTTGAGGGCCAGGGCGCATTGAGTAGCACAGATACGCAGTATTTT. It yields the protein CSVEGQGALSSTDTQYF. This chain connects TRBV29-1 to TRBJ2-3, with a weak D call TRBD1 (5 bases). Germline V lookup: CDR1 SQVTM, CDR2 ANQGSEA. This CDR3 has 17 residues. The V gene lost 3 bases and the J gene lost 0 bases, with 19 bases spanning the gap.

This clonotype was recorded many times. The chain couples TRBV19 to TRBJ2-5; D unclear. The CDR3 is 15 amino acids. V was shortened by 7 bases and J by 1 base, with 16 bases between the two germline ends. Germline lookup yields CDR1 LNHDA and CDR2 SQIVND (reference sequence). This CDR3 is CASTRIGGPQETQYF. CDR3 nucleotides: TGTGCCAGTACCCGAATCGGCGGCCCCCAAGAGACCCAGTACTTC.

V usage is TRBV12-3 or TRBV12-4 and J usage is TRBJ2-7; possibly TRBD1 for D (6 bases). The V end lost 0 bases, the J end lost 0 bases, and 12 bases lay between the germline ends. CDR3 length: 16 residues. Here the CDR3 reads CASSLAGQLSSYEQYF. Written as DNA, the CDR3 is TGTGCCAGCAGTTTAGCCGGACAGCTAAGCTCCTACGAGCAGTACTTC.

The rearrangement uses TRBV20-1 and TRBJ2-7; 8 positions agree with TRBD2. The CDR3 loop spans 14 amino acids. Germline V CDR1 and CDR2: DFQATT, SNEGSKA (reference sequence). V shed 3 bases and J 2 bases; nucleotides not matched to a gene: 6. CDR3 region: CSARDRLATYEQYF. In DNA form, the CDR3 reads TGCAGTGCTAGGGACCGACTAGCGACCTACGAGCAGTACTTC.

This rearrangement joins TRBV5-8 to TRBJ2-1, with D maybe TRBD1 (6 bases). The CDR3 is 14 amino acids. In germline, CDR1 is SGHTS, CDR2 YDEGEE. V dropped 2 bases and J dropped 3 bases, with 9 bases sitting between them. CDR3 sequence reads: CASSLEDSYNEQFF. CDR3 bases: TGTGCCAGCAGCTTAGAGGACAGCTACAATGAGCAGTTCTTC.

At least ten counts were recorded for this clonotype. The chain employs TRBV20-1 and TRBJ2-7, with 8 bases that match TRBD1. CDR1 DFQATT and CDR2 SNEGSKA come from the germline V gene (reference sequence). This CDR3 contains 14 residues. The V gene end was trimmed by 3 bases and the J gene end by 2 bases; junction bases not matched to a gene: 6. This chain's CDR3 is CSASKDRVPYEQYF. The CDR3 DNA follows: TGCAGTGCTAGCAAGGACAGGGTTCCCTACGAGCAGTACTTC.

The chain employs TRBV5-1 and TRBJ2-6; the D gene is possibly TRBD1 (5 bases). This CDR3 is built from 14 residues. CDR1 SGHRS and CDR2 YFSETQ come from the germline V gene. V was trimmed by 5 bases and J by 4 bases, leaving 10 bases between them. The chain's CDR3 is CASRQAGGANVLTF. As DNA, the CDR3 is TGCGCCAGCAGACAGGCCGGAGGGGCCAACGTCCTGACTTTC.

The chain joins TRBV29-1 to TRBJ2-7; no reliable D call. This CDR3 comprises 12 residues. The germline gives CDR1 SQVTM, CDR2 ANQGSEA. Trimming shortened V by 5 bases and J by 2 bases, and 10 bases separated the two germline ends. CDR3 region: CSVLLTPYEQYF. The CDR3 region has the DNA TGCAGCGTTCTCTTGACCCCCTACGAGCAGTACTTC.

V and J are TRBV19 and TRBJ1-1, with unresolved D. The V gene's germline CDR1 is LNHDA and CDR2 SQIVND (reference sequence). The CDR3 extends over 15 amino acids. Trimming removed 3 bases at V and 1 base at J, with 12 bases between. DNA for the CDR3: TGTGCCAGTAGTATGCCCCGGACCGGGAACACTGAAGCTTTCTTT. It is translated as CASSMPRTGNTEAFF.

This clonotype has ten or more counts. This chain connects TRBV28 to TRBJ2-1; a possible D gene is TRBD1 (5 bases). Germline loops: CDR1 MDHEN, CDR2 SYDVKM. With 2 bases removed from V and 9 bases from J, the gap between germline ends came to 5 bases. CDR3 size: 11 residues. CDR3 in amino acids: CASSLRGEQFF. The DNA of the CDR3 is TGTGCCAGCAGTTTAAGGGGTGAGCAGTTCTTC. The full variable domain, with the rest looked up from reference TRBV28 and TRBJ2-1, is DVKVTQSSRYLVKRTGEKVFLECVQDMDHENMFWYRQDPGLGLRLIYFSYDVKMKEKGDIPEGYSVSREKKERFSLILESASTNQTSMYLCASSLRGEQFFGPGTRLTVL.

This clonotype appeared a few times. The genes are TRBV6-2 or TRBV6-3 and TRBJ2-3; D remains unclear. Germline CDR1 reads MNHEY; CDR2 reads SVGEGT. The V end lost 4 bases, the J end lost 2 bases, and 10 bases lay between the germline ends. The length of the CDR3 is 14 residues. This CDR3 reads CASSLGSSTDTQYF. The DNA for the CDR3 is TGTGCCAGCAGTTTAGGATCGTCCACAGATACGCAGTATTTT.

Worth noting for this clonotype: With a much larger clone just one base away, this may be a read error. The CDR3 region has the DNA TGCAGTGCTAGCCGACTAGCGGGAAAGGGTGAGCAGTTCTTC. Amino acids: CSASRLAGKGEQFF. The J gene is TRBJ2-1, the V gene TRBV20-1, with 11 positions matching TRBD2. This CDR3 spans 14 amino acids. CDR1 and CDR2 from the germline V gene are DFQATT and SNEGSKA (reference sequence). After removal of 3 bases from V and 9 bases from J, the junction contained 7 bases not matched to a gene.

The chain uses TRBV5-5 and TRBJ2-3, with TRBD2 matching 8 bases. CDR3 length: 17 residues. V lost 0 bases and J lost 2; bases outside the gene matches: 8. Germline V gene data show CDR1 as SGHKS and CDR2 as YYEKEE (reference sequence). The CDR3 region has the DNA TGTGCCAGCAGCTTGGCCGGAATTAGCGGGGTCACAGATACGCAGTATTTT. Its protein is CASSLAGISGVTDTQYF.

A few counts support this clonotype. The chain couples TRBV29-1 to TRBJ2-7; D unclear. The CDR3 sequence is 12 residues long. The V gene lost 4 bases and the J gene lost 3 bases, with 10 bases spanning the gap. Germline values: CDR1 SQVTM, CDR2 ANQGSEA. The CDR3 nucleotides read TGCAGCGTTGCCCGGAGTCGCTACGAGCAGTACTTC. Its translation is CSVARSRYEQYF.

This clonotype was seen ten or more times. The CDR3 DNA follows: TGTGCCAGCAGAACCCCCCGTGGGACTAGCGGGGGAACCTCCTACAATGAGCAGTTCTTC. This gives the protein CASRTPRGTSGGTSYNEQFF. The chain has TRBV11-1 and TRBJ2-1, with TRBD2 matching 14 bases. CDR3 length equals 20 residues. J gave up 0 bases and V 6 bases, and 13 bases lay outside the gene matches. CDR1 is SGHAT, CDR2 FQDESV, per germline (reference sequence).

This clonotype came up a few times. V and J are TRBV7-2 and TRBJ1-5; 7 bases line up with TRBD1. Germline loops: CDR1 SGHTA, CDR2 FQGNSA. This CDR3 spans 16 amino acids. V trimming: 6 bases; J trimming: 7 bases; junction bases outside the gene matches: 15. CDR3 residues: CASSPRTGLSGQPQHF. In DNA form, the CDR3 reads TGTGCCAGCAGTCCTCGGACAGGTCTATCGGGGCAGCCCCAGCATTTT.

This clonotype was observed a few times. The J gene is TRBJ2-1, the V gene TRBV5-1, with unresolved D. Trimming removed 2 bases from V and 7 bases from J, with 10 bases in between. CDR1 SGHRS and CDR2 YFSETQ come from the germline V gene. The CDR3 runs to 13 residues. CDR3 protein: CASSFPVGNEQFF. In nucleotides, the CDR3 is TGCGCCAGCAGCTTTCCAGTCGGGAATGAGCAGTTCTTC. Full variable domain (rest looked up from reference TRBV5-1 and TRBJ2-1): KAGVTQTPRYLIKTRGQQVTLSCSPISGHRSVSWYQQTPGQGLQFLFEYFSETQRNKGNFPGRFSGRQFSNSRSEMNVSTLELGDSALYLCASSFPVGNEQFFGPGTRLTVL.